The 27 T cell receptor beta chains in this list originate from one sample, sequenced in a study of CD8 T cells in ankylosing spondylitis. TCRdb reanalysed the 5' RACE reads using MiXCR and keeps one entry per CDR3 protein. Of around 280,000 distinct CDR3 sequences listed, roughly 20% are singletons. The specimen was blood, either unsorted or a sorted T cell fraction (not recorded which). These receptors were collected from a male donor with ankylosing spondylitis or in good health (not recorded which).

In its sample, this clonotype was seen once. This chain links TRBV10-3 with TRBJ2-1; D unresolved. The CDR3 length is 14 residues. Germline V gene data show CDR1 as ENHRY and CDR2 as SYGVKD. V gave up 0 bases and J gave up 6 bases, with 9 bases separating them. For the CDR3, the DNA is TGTGCCATCAGTGAGTCCCGAAGTTGCAATGAGCAGTTCTTC. Amino acids: CAISESRSCNEQFF.

V usage is TRBV20-1 and J usage is TRBJ1-1; a possible D gene is TRBD1 (6 bases). V shed 0 bases and J shed 4 bases, with 9 bases lying between them. Per germline, CDR1 DFQATT and CDR2 SNEGSKA (reference sequence). This CDR3 has 13 amino acids. The CDR3, as DNA: TGCAGTGCTAGAGATGGGGGCTCCACTGAAGCTTTCTTT. It translates to CSARDGGSTEAFF.

This rearrangement joins TRBV24-1 to TRBJ2-1; 7 bases are a match to TRBD2. Germline trimming cut 3 bases from V and 0 bases from J; bases unmatched to any gene: 4. CDR1 is KGHDR, CDR2 SFDVKD, per germline. The CDR3 covers 16 residues. The CDR3: CATSDPGGTSYNEQFF. DNA of the CDR3: TGTGCCACCAGTGATCCGGGAGGAACCTCCTACAATGAGCAGTTCTTC.

V is TRBV20-1 and J is TRBJ2-1, with 11 nucleotides matching TRBD2. Germline values: CDR1 DFQATT, CDR2 SNEGSKA (reference sequence). This CDR3 spans 14 amino acids. V was clipped by 6 bases and J by 7 bases; unmatched bases: 8. The DNA of the CDR3 is TGCAGTGCGGATCTAGCGGGAGGTCGAAATGAGCAGTTCTTC. This gives the protein CSADLAGGRNEQFF.

This clonotype has a handful of counts. J is TRBJ2-5 and V is TRBV28; D call uncertain. V was trimmed by 6 bases and J by 4 bases, leaving 6 bases between them. CDR3 length: 11 residues. Germline CDR1 MDHEN, CDR2 SYDVKM. CDR3 sequence (DNA): TGTGCCAGCAGCGCGACAGAGACCCAGTACTTC. It translates to CASSATETQYF. Combining the CDR3 with reference TRBV28 and TRBJ2-5 gives the whole variable domain DVKVTQSSRYLVKRTGEKVFLECVQDMDHENMFWYRQDPGLGLRLIYFSYDVKMKEKGDIPEGYSVSREKKERFSLILESASTNQTSMYLCASSATETQYFGPGTRLLVL.

The table lists this clonotype with a few counts. The rearrangement links TRBV20-1 to TRBJ2-5; TRBD2 agrees at 10 bases. The CDR3 covers 16 residues. In germline, CDR1 is DFQATT, CDR2 SNEGSKA (reference sequence). The V gene end was trimmed by 7 bases and the J gene end by 4 bases; junction bases not matched to a gene: 15. The DNA of the CDR3 is TGCAGTGTCGGTCTAGCGGGGGCCGACCCCCTAGAGACCCAGTACTTC. Protein product: CSVGLAGADPLETQYF.

V gene TRBV12-3 or TRBV12-4 combines with J gene TRBJ2-5, with 7 bases aligning to TRBD1. Trimming cost V 6 bases and J 3 bases; bases outside gene matches: 4. CDR3 length: 13 amino acids. CDR3 nucleotide sequence: TGTGCCAGCAGGCACGACAGGGAAGAGACCCAGTACTTC. It encodes CASRHDREETQYF.

This clonotype was seen at least ten times. J is TRBJ2-2 and V is TRBV5-1; D gene unclear. Between the trimmed V and J ends, which lost 1 base and 7 bases, there was a span of 14 bases. The CDR3 is made up of 15 amino acids. From germline, CDR1 is SGHRS and CDR2 YFSETQ. In nucleotides, the CDR3 is TGCGCCAGCAGCTTGCTCATGGTATCGTACGGGGAGCTGTTTTTT. It translates to CASSLLMVSYGELFF.

In the case of this clonotype: This may come from a read error, since a much larger clone is one base off. V usage is TRBV28 and J usage is TRBJ2-2; perhaps D is TRBD1 or TRBD2 (5 bases each). The CDR3 covers 14 residues. Per the germline V gene, CDR1 is MDHEN and CDR2 is SYDVKM. The CDR3 DNA reads as TGTGCCATCAAGGGACCGCCGAACACCGGGGCGCTGTTTTTT. This gives the protein CAIKGPPNTGALFF.

This clonotype was recorded many times. The chain has TRBV24-1 and TRBJ2-3; 12 nucleotides line up with TRBD2. The CDR3 runs 16 residues. J was trimmed by 5 bases and V by 4 bases; bases with no gene match: 6. Germline V gene lookup returns CDR1 KGHDR and CDR2 SFDVKD. The CDR3 region has the DNA TGTGCCACCAGTGACCCCGGACTAGCGGGAAGAGATACGCAGTATTTT. This codes for CATSDPGLAGRDTQYF.

This clonotype has a single count. The rearrangement uses TRBV10-3 and TRBJ2-5; possible D gene TRBD1, 5 bases. The CDR3 is made up of 14 amino acids. Looked up from germline, CDR1 is ENHRY and CDR2 is SYGVKD. V lost 2 bases and J 5 bases, leaving 12 bases between the germline ends. CDR3 amino acids: CAISEGASAETQYF. The CDR3 DNA sequence: TGTGCCATCAGTGAGGGGGCCTCCGCGGAGACCCAGTACTTC.

The chain combines TRBV28 with TRBJ2-7; D might be TRBD1 (5 bases). Germline lookup yields CDR1 MDHEN and CDR2 SYDVKM. The length of the CDR3 is 14 residues. The germline V and J ends were trimmed by 1 base and 2 bases, with 9 bases remaining between them. The CDR3 region is CASSLSGYAYEQYV. As DNA, the CDR3 is TGTGCCAGCAGTTTATCAGGGTACGCCTACGAGCAGTACGTC.

This clonotype appeared a few times. Written as DNA, the CDR3 is TGTGCCAGCAGTTCAAGCCCCTACAAAAACATTCAGTACTTC. This gives the protein CASSSSPYKNIQYF. This chain links TRBV27 with TRBJ2-4; no reliable D call. Trimming shortened V by 4 bases and J by 3 bases, and 10 bases separated the two germline ends. CDR1 and CDR2 (germline): MNHEY, SMNVEV (reference sequence). The CDR3 has 14 amino acids.

This clonotype appeared a few times. This chain links TRBV29-1 with TRBJ2-3, with D maybe TRBD1 (6 bases). Trimming left V 7 bases short and J 2 bases short, with 16 bases between. CDR1 and CDR2 (germline): SQVTM, ANQGSEA. The CDR3 has 14 amino acids. As DNA, the CDR3 is TGCAGCGCCCGGGGCTGGGGGCCCACAGATACGCAGTATTTT. Translation: CSARGWGPTDTQYF.

This clonotype appeared a few times. The rearrangement joins TRBV12-3 or TRBV12-4 to TRBJ2-3, with D hard to call. There are 15 residues in the CDR3. The V end lost 2 bases, the J end lost 0 bases, and 9 bases lay between the germline ends. The CDR3 sequence: CASSLFVSSTDTQYF. The DNA for the CDR3 is TGTGCCAGCAGTTTATTCGTCTCAAGCACAGATACGCAGTATTTT.

This clonotype was seen repeatedly, ten times or more. The chain has TRBV10-3 and TRBJ1-2; 8 bases align to TRBD1. With 10 bases clipped from V and 1 base from J, the junction kept 8 bases outside the gene matches. The germline V gene encodes CDR1 ENHRY and CDR2 SYGVKD. This CDR3 has 14 amino acids. CDR3 DNA: TGTGCCAGCGCGGGACAGGACTTTAACTATGGCTACACCTTC. Amino acids: CASAGQDFNYGYTF.

At least ten counts were recorded for this clonotype. The chain combines TRBV29-1 with TRBJ1-5; 8 nucleotides align to TRBD1. The CDR3 is 13 amino acids. V was pared by 7 bases and J by 4 bases, with 6 bases of the junction left unmatched. Germline-derived CDR1 and CDR2 are SQVTM and ANQGSEA. DNA of the CDR3: TGCAGCGGCGGACAGGGAAGAAATCAGCCCCAGCATTTT. It specifies CSGGQGRNQPQHF. The entire variable domain, with the rest obtained from reference TRBV29-1 and TRBJ1-5, is as follows: SAVISQKPSRDICQRGTSLTIQCQVDSQVTMMFWYRQQPGQSLTLIATANQGSEATYESGFVIDKFPISRPNLTFSTLTVSNMSPEDSSIYLCSGGQGRNQPQHFGDGTRLSIL.

This clonotype was counted between two and nine times. V and J are TRBV27 and TRBJ1-6, with D unclear. The CDR3 spans 15 residues. The V end lost 5 bases, the J end lost 4 bases, and 12 bases lay between the germline ends. The germline gives CDR1 MNHEY, CDR2 SMNVEV (reference sequence). CDR3 sequence reads: CASSQYLAYNSPLHF. CDR3 DNA: TGTGCCAGCAGTCAATACTTAGCGTATAATTCACCCCTCCACTTT.

The chain combines TRBV6-6 with TRBJ1-1, with D perhaps matching TRBD1 (5 bases). V was cut by 6 bases and J by 5 bases, with 10 bases left in between. The germline V gene encodes CDR1 MNHNY and CDR2 SVGAGI (reference sequence). The CDR3 totals 12 residues. The CDR3 region is CASRDIQTEAFF. The CDR3 coding sequence is TGTGCCAGCAGGGACATCCAGACTGAAGCTTTCTTT.

The rearrangement uses TRBV15 and TRBJ2-3; 11 bases agree with TRBD2. The germline V gene encodes CDR1 LNHNV and CDR2 YYDKDF (reference sequence). The CDR3 consists of 16 residues. V gave up 3 bases and J gave up 0 bases; unmatched junction bases: 2. The CDR3 here is CATSRGLAASTDTQYF. CDR3 coding DNA: TGTGCCACCAGCAGGGGACTAGCGGCTAGCACAGATACGCAGTATTTT.

This clonotype turned up a few times. The chain employs TRBV10-3 and TRBJ2-3; tentatively, D is TRBD1 (5 bases). V was shortened by 6 bases and J by 0 bases, with 16 bases between the two germline ends. The germline gives CDR1 ENHRY, CDR2 SYGVKD. The CDR3 length is 16 residues. This CDR3 is CAISGQTTRSTDTQYF. Written as DNA, the CDR3 is TGTGCCATCAGCGGACAAACCACCCGAAGCACAGATACGCAGTATTTT.

This clonotype was observed at least ten times. The CDR3 DNA reads TGTGCCACCAGTGCCCTCGGGTCCCAGGAGACCCAGTACTTC. It is translated as CATSALGSQETQYF. This sequence joins TRBV24-1 and TRBJ2-5; no reliable D call. Germline lookup yields CDR1 KGHDR and CDR2 SFDVKD. The CDR3 is 14 amino acids. The V and J ends lost 5 bases and 5 bases respectively, with 14 bases between them.

This chain connects TRBV20-1 to TRBJ2-1, with D perhaps TRBD1 or TRBD2 (5 bases each). CDR3 size: 11 residues. In germline, CDR1 is DFQATT, CDR2 SNEGSKA (reference sequence). Trimming cost V 6 bases and J 8 bases, with 11 bases left between them. The CDR3 DNA follows: TGCAGTGCAACGAGGGGACATGAGCAGTTCTTC. Amino acid sequence: CSATRGHEQFF.

This clonotype appeared a few times. The V call is TRBV30, the J call TRBJ1-5; perhaps TRBD1 as D (5 bases). The CDR3 is made up of 16 amino acids. The V gene's germline CDR1 is GTSNPN and CDR2 SVGIG (reference sequence). V lost 0 bases and J 0 bases, leaving 12 bases between the germline ends. The CDR3 loop is CAWSVGAALSNQPQHF. The CDR3, as DNA: TGTGCCTGGAGTGTAGGGGCCGCGCTTAGCAATCAGCCCCAGCATTTT. The full variable domain, with the rest looked up from reference TRBV30 and TRBJ1-5, is SQTIHQWPATLVQPVGSPLSLECTVEGTSNPNLYWYRQAAGRGLQLLFYSVGIGQISSEVPQNLSASRPQDRQFILSSKKLLLSDSGFYLCAWSVGAALSNQPQHFGDGTRLSIL.

In its sample, this clonotype was seen a few times. The V call is TRBV11-1, the J call TRBJ2-1; D possibly corresponds to TRBD1 (5 bases). From germline, CDR1 is SGHAT and CDR2 FQDESV (reference sequence). The CDR3 has 12 amino acids. With 1 base removed from V and 9 bases from J, the gap between germline ends came to 7 bases. In DNA form, the CDR3 reads TGTGCCAGCAGCTTAGGACAGTCTGAGCAGTTCTTC. This sequence encodes CASSLGQSEQFF.

The V gene is TRBV29-1, the J gene TRBJ2-1, with D possibly matching TRBD1 (6 bases). The CDR3 length is 10 residues. Germline V gene sequence: CDR1 SQVTM, CDR2 ANQGSEA. Trimming cost V 7 bases and J 9 bases, with 10 bases left between them. The CDR3 spells CSAGESEQFF. Here the CDR3 DNA reads TGCAGCGCAGGGGAGTCTGAGCAGTTCTTC.

The chain combines TRBV6-1 with TRBJ1-2, with 9 bases lining up with TRBD1. Germline trimming cut 7 bases from V and 3 bases from J; bases unmatched to any gene: 12. Germline assignment: CDR1 MNHNS and CDR2 SASEGT. This CDR3 contains 16 residues. The CDR3: CASIPGGTGYDYGYTF. The CDR3 nucleotides are TGTGCCAGCATTCCGGGGGGGACAGGGTATGACTATGGCTACACCTTC.